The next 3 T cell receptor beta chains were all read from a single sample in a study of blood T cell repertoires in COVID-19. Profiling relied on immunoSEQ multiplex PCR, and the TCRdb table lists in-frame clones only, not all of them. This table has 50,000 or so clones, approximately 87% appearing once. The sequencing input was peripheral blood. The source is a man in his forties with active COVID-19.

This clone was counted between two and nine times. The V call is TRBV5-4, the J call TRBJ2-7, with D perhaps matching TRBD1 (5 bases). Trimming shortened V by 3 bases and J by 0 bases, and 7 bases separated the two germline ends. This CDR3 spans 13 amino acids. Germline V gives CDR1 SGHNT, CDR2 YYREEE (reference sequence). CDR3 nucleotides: TGTGCCAGCAGCTGGGGCGTCTCCTACGAGCAGTACTTC. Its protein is CASSWGVSYEQYF.

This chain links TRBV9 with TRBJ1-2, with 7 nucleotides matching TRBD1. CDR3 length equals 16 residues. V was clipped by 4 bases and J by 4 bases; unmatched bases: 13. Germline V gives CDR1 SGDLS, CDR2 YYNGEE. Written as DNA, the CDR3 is TGTGCCAGCAGCCTTAGGGGAGACAGGGTTGGCTATGGCTACACCTTC. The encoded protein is CASSLRGDRVGYGYTF.

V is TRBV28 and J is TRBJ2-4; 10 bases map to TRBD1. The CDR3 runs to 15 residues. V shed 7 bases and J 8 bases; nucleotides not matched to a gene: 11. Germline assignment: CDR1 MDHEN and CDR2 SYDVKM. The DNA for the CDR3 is TGTGCCAGCACCCCATCCGGGACAGGGGAAGACATTCAGTACTTC. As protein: CASTPSGTGEDIQYF.